The clone carrying this TCR beta chain was counted ten times or more. All unsorted peripheral T cells were captured because whole blood was used without fractionation. About 40% of the ten uninfected healthy control donors were sampled twice, about 3 months apart. These data originate in a study of HIV-infected patients and healthy controls. Per the germline V gene, CDR1 is DFQATT and CDR2 is SNEGSKA (reference sequence). The CDR3 runs 15 residues. Trimming at V came to 5 bases and at J to 6 bases, leaving 11 bases not matched to a gene. Reverse transcription used approximately 500 ng RNA and constant-region primers for alpha and beta. Each of the alpha and beta chains got its own library through chain-specific third strand synthesis with indices. Two random hexamers, added before amplification and joined, formed each molecule's 12-nucleotide barcode. One entry per CDR3 protein results from TCRdb running MiXCR on the 5' RACE reads. The sample holds some 17,000 distinct CDR3 sequences; roughly 9% are singletons and the top ten take around 5.5%.

The sample taken for sequencing was blood. The sequence was collected from an adult in good health. The V gene is TRBV20-1, the J gene TRBJ2-3; 10 nucleotides match TRBD2. The CDR3 DNA reads TGCAGTGCTTTCCAAAGCGGGAGGGCCCGCGATACGCAGTATTTT. Protein product: CSAFQSGRARDTQYF.